Sequencing of this TCR beta chain was carried out in a study of blood T cell repertoires in COVID-19. The CDR3 has 14 amino acids. The V gene's germline CDR1 is MNHEY and CDR2 SMNVEV (reference sequence). The V end was cut by 4 bases, the J end by 0 bases, with 9 bases between. The assay was immunoSEQ multiplex PCR, and TCRdb's table has in-frame clones only and misses some. The sample includes 200,000 to 300,000 clones, roughly 80% of them seen just once. The rearrangement uses TRBV27 and TRBJ1-2; tentative D call: TRBD1 (6 bases). The clonotype was recovered from an elderly woman with acute or convalescent COVID-19. Sequenced material: peripheral blood. The CDR3 sequence: CASSSPGANYGYTF. In DNA form, the CDR3 reads TGTGCCAGCAGTTCCCCAGGGGCTAACTATGGCTACACCTTC.